This passage covers 6 T cell receptor beta chains from one sample sequenced in a study of T cells in Graves' hyperthyroidism and ophthalmopathy. Researchers took RNA transcripts and amplified the TCR beta CDR3 regions from them. The TCR CDR3 was amplified in a first-round RT-PCR using the HTBI primer set. TCRdb re-analysed the multiplex PCR reads in MiXCR, keeping a single row per CDR3 protein. The repertoire has about 480,000 distinct CDR3 sequences, less than 25% of them found once; the top ten carry about 49%. Sample: blood. These receptors originate from a woman in her 70s with Graves' ophthalmopathy.

This clonotype was counted a few times. The gene calls are TRBV5-1 and TRBJ2-3; D unclear. Germline V gene lookup returns CDR1 SGHRS and CDR2 YFSETQ. V was cut by 2 bases and J by 2 bases, with 12 bases left in between. The length of the CDR3 is 15 residues. DNA for the CDR3: TGCGCCAGCAGCTTTGGCGCGAAGGTCACAGATACGCAGTATTTT. Amino acid sequence: CASSFGAKVTDTQYF.

This clonotype has a count of ten or more. This sequence joins TRBV28 and TRBJ2-7; 7 positions agree with TRBD2. The CDR3 sequence is 17 residues long. J gave up 0 bases and V 4 bases, and 12 bases lay outside the gene matches. In germline, CDR1 is MDHEN, CDR2 SYDVKM. CDR3 amino acids: CASSWPQKGRASYEQYF. The CDR3, as DNA: TGTGCCAGCAGTTGGCCCCAGAAGGGGAGGGCCTCCTACGAGCAGTACTTC.

This clonotype came up many times. The V gene is TRBV30, the J gene TRBJ2-7; 7 bases align to TRBD1. V shed 4 bases and J 7 bases; nucleotides not matched to a gene: 7. The CDR3 runs to 12 residues. The germline CDR1 and CDR2 sequences are GTSNPN and SVGIG (reference sequence). CDR3: CAWTGQAGEQYF. The CDR3 DNA reads TGTGCCTGGACTGGACAGGCAGGAGAGCAGTACTTC. Filled out from reference TRBV30 and TRBJ2-7, the complete variable domain reads SQTIHQWPATLVQPVGSPLSLECTVEGTSNPNLYWYRQAAGRGLQLLFYSVGIGQISSEVPQNLSASRPQDRQFILSSKKLLLSDSGFYLCAWTGQAGEQYFGPGTRLTVT.

The chain recombines TRBV20-1 with TRBJ2-1, with 7 bases matching TRBD2. J gave up 2 bases and V 4 bases, and 14 bases lay outside the gene matches. The CDR3 is 17 residues long. Germline-derived CDR1 and CDR2 are DFQATT and SNEGSKA (reference sequence). CDR3 in DNA: TGCAGTGCTAAGAACAAACCACTAGCGAGAACCTACAATGAGCAGTTCTTC. It encodes CSAKNKPLARTYNEQFF.

This clonotype has more than one count but fewer than ten. The chain combines TRBV30 with TRBJ2-1, with 8 positions matching TRBD2. Germline assignment: CDR1 GTSNPN and CDR2 SVGIG (reference sequence). With V trimmed by 2 bases and J by 4 bases, 10 bases remained unmatched. The CDR3 is 16 amino acids. The CDR3 loop reads CAWSTSRLAGYNEQFF. The CDR3 DNA follows: TGTGCCTGGAGTACGAGTCGGCTAGCGGGTTACAATGAGCAGTTCTTC.

The sample holds a few counts of this clonotype. The chain combines TRBV20-1 with TRBJ1-5, with 8 bases fitting TRBD1. Trimming took 3 bases from V and 6 from J; bases not matched to a gene: 4. Germline lookup yields CDR1 DFQATT and CDR2 SNEGSKA (reference sequence). CDR3 length: 13 amino acids. The CDR3 nucleotides are TGCAGTGCTAGTCAGGGGGCAGGTCAGCCCCAGCATTTT. Translation gives CSASQGAGQPQHF.